The entry below gives a single T cell receptor beta chain sequence along with its context. This sample was included in a study of sequential checkpoint blockade in melanoma. In the study overall: Randomization was 1:1 between first-line nivolumab→ipilimumab and ipilimumab→nivolumab. After both sequences, patients received maintenance nivolumab.

Some clones are missing from TCRdb's copy, which holds only in-frame ones; the method was immunoSEQ multiplex PCR. The table has fewer than 15,000 clones, 82% seen once. Treatment reported: randomized to nivolumab then ipilimumab (arm A) or the reverse (arm B). None of the patients previously received DNA-damaging chemotherapy. Live CD3+CD8+ CD19− CD56− cells were sorted from PBMCs. The CDR3 spans 13 residues. Trimming took 0 bases from V and 4 from J, leaving 4 bases between them. The germline V gene encodes CDR1 SGDLS and CDR2 YYNGEE. Sequencing used CD8+ T cells sorted from blood (inferred from file names), obtained from a patient given nivolumab and ipilimumab in sequence. The receptor comes from a human donor with melanoma. The genes are TRBV9 and TRBJ2-2; the D is unclear. The CDR3 sequence: CASSVAGTGELFF. The CDR3 bases are TGTGCCAGCAGCGTAGCCGGCACCGGGGAGCTGTTTTTT.